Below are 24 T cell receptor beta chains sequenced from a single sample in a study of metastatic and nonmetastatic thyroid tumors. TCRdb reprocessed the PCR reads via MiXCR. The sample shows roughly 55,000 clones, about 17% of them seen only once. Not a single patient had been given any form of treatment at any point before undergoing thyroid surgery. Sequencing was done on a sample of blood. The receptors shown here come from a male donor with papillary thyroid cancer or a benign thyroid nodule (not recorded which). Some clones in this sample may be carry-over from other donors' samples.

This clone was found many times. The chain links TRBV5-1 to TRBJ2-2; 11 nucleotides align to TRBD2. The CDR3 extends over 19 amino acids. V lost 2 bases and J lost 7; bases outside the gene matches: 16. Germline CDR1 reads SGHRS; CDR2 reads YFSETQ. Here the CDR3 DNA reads TGCGCCAGCAGCTTCAACCCCTGGGGACTAGCGGACCCGGGCGGGGAGCTGTTTTTT. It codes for CASSFNPWGLADPGGELFF.

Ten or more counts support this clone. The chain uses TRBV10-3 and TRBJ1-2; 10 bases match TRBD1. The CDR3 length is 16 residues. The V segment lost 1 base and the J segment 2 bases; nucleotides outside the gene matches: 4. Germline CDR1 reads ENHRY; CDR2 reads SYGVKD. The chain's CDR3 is CAISEFGQGGNYGYTF. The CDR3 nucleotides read TGTGCCATCAGTGAGTTCGGACAGGGGGGAAACTATGGCTACACCTTC.

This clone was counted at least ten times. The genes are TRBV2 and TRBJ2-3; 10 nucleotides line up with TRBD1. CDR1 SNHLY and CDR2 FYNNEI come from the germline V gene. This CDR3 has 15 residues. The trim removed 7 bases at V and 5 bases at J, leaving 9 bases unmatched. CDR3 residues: CASTPGQGPRDTQYF. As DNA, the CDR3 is TGTGCCAGCACCCCGGGACAGGGGCCAAGAGATACGCAGTATTTT.

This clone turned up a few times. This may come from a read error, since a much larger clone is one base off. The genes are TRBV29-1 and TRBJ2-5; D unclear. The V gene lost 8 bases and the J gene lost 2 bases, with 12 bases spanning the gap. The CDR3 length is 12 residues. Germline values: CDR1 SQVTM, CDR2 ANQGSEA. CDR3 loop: CSCWLNQETQYF. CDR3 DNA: TGCAGCTGTTGGCTGAATCAAGAGACCCAGTACTTC.

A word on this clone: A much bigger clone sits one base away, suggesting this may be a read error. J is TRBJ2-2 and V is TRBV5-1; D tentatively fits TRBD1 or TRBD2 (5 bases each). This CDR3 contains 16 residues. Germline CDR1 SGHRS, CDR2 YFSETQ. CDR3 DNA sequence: TGCGCCAGCAGCTTGGACCCCACGGTCGGGACCTGGGAGCTGTTCTTT. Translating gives CASSLDPTVGTWELFF.

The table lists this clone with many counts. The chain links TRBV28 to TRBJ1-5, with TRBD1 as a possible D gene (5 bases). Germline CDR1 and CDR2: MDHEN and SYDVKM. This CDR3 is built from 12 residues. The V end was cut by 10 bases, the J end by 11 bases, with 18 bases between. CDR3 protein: CATIAGGRAQHF. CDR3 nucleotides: TGTGCCACGATAGCCGGGGGTCGGGCCCAGCATTTT.

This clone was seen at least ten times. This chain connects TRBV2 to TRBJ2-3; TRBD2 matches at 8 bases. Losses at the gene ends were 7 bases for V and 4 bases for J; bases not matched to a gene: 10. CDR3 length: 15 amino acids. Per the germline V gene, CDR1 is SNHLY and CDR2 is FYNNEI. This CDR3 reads CASTSGRAGADTQYF. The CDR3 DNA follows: TGTGCCAGCACGTCCGGGAGGGCCGGGGCAGATACGCAGTATTTT.

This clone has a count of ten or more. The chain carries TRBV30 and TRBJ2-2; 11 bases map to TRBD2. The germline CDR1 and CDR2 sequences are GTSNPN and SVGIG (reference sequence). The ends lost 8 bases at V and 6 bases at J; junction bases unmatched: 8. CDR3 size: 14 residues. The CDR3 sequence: CAILLAGGPGELFF. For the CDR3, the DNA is TGTGCCATACTTCTAGCGGGAGGACCCGGGGAGCTGTTTTTT.

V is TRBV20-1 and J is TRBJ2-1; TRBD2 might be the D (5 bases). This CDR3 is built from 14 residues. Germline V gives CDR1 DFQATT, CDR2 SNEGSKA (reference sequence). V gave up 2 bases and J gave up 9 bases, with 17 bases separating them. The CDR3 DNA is TGCAGTGCTAGATATCCTAGCTGGAGTCGTGAGCAGTTCTTC. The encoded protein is CSARYPSWSREQFF.

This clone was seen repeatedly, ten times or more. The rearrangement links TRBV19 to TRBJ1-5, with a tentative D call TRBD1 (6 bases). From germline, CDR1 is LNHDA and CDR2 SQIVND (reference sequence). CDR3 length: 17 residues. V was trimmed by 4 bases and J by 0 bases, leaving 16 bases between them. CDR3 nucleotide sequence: TGTGCCAGTAGTAAGGGGGGACTTGGGAGTAGCAATCAGCCCCAGCATTTT. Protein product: CASSKGGLGSSNQPQHF.

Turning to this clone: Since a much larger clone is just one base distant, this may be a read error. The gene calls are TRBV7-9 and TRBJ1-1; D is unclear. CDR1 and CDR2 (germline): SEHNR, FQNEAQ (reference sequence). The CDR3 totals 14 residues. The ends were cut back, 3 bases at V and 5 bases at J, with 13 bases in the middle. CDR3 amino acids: CASSFTWLDTEAFF. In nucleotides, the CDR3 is TGTGCCAGCAGCTTTACATGGTTAGATACTGAAGCTTTCTTT.

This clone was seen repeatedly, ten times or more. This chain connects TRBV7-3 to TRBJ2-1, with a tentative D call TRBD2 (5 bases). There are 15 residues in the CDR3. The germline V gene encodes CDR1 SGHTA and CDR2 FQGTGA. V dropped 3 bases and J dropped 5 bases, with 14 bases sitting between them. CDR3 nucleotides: TGTGCCAGCAGCTTGGGAGTAGGAACACACAATGAGCAGTTCTTC. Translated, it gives CASSLGVGTHNEQFF.

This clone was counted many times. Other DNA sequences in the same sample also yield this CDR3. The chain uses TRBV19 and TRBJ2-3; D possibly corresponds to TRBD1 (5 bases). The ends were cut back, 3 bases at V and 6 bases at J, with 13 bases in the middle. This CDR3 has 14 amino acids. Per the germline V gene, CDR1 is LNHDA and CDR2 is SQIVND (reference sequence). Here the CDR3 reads CASSIQQVGDTQYF. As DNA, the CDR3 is TGTGCCAGTAGTATCCAACAGGTAGGGGATACGCAGTATTTT.

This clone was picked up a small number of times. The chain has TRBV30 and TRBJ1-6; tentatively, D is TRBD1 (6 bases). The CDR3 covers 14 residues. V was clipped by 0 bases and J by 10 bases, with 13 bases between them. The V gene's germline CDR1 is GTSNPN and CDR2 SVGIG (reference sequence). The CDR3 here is CAWSVGGPRSPLHF. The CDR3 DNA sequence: TGTGCCTGGAGTGTTGGGGGGCCTCGATCACCCCTCCACTTT.

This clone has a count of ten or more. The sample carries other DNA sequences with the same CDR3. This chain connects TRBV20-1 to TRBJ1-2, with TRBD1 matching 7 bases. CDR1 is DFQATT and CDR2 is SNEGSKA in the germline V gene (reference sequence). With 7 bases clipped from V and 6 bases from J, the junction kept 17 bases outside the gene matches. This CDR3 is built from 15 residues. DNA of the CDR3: TGCAGTGGGAGCGGGCTCAACAGGGGCAGCGATGGCTACACCTTC. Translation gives CSGSGLNRGSDGYTF.

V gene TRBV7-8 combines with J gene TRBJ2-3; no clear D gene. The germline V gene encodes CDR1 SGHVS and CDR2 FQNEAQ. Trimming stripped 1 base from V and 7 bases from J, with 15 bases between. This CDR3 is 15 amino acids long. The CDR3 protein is CASSLDIRVVNTQYF. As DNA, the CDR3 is TGTGCCAGCAGCTTAGACATCCGCGTGGTAAATACGCAGTATTTT.

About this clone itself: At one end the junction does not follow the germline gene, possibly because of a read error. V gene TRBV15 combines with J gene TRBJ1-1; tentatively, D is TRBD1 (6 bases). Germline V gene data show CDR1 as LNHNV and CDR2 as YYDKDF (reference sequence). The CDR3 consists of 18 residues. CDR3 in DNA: TGTGTCACCAGCAGAGATTACTCTGTTGGCAGGGGGAACACTGAAGCTTTCTTT. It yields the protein CVTSRDYSVGRGNTEAFF. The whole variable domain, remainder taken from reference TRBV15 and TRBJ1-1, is DAMVIQNPRYQVTQFGKPVTLSCSQTLNHNVMYWYQQKSSQAPKLLFHYYDKDFNNEADTPDNFQSRRPNTSFCFLDIRSPGLGDTAMYLCVTSRDYSVGRGNTEAFFGQGTRLTVV.

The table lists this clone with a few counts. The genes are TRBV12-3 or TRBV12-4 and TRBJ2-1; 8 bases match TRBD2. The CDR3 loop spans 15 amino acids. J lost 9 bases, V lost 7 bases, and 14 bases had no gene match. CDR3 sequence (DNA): TGTGCCAGCATTCTTAGCGGGATTATACGCTGTGAGCAGTTCTTC. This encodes CASILSGIIRCEQFF.

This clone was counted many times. The CDR3 loop is CASSLSRGGGTDTQYF. CDR3 bases: TGTGCCAGCAGTTTATCCAGGGGGGGGGGCACAGATACGCAGTATTTT. V is TRBV27 and J is TRBJ2-3; D tentatively fits TRBD1 or TRBD2 (7 bases each). In germline, CDR1 is MNHEY, CDR2 SMNVEV (reference sequence). There are 16 residues in the CDR3. V lost 0 bases, J lost 1 base, and 11 bases lay in between.

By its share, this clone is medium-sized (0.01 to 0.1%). CDR3 sequence (DNA): TGTGCCAGCAGCACCGGACAGGGAGGGGGCTACACCTTC. Protein: CASSTGQGGGYTF. V gene TRBV7-2 combines with J gene TRBJ1-2; 8 bases map to TRBD1. The CDR3 runs 13 residues. Germline assignment: CDR1 SGHTA and CDR2 FQGNSA. Germline trimming cut 5 bases from V and 8 bases from J; bases unmatched to any gene: 7. Full variable domain (outside the CDR3, taken from reference TRBV7-2 and TRBJ1-2): GAGVSQSPSNKVTEKGKDVELRCDPISGHTALYWYRQSLGQGLEFLIYFQGNSAPDKSGLPSDRFSAERTGGSVSTLTIQRTQQEDSAVYLCASSTGQGGGYTFGSGTRLTVV.

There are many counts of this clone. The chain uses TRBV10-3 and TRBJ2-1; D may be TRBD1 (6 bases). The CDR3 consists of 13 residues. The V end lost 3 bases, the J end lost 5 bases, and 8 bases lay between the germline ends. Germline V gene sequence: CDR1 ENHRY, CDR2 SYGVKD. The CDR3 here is CAISERDNNEQFF. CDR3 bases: TGTGCCATCAGTGAAAGGGACAACAATGAGCAGTTCTTC.

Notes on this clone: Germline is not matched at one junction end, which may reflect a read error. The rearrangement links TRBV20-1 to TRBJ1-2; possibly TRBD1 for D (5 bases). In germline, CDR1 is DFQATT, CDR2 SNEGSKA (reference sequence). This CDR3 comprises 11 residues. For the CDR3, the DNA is TGCAGTGCTAGACGGGGGAATGGATACACCTTC. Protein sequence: CSARRGNGYTF.

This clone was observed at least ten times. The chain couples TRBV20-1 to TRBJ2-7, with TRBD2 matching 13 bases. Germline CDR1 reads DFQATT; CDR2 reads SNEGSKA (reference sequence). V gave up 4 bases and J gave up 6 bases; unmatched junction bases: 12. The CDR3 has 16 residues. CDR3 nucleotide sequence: TGCAGTGCTACCGGGACTAGCGGGGCCGATTTTATCGAGCAGTACTTC. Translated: CSATGTSGADFIEQYF.

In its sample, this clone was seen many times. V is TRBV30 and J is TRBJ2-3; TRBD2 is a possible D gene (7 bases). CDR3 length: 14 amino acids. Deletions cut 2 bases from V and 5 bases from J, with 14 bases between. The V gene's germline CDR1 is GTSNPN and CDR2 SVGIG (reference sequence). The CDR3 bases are TGTGCCTGGAGTCGTGGGGGGGCTGGAGATACGCAGTATTTT. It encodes CAWSRGGAGDTQYF.